One T cell receptor (beta chain) is described in this entry. The V and J ends lost 1 base and 8 bases respectively, with 3 bases between them. This CDR3 spans 11 amino acids. Germline V lookup: CDR1 SGHRS, CDR2 YFSETQ. This sample was included in a study of blood T cell repertoires in COVID-19. Background on the study: The United States, Italy and Spain supplied acute and convalescent COVID-19 samples. In each case, the material was cDNA or gDNA derived from T cells, B-cell-depleted T cells, or PBMCs.

Original handling: Amplifying reference gene primers gave estimates of nucleated cell counts. Sequenced by immunoSEQ multiplex PCR; TCRdb stores in-frame clones only, minus some. For V, J and clone size, that table is used; D and trimming come from the DNA. The table has a few hundred thousand clones, roughly 84% seen once. This receptor was obtained from a woman in her 40s who had recovered from COVID-19. The gene calls are TRBV5-1 and TRBJ1-4; no clear D gene. Material: peripheral blood. CDR3 coding DNA: TGCGCCAGCAGCTTGTTAGAAAAACTGTTTTTT. Encoded protein: CASSLLEKLFF.